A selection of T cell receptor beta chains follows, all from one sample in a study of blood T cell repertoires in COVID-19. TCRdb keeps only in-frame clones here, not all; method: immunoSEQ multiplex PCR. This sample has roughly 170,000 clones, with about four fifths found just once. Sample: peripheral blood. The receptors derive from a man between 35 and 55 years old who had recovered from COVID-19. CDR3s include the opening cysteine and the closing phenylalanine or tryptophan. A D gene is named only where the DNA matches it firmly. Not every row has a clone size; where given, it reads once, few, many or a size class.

CDR3aa: CASSPLGSRGNEQFF
CDR3nt: TGTGCCAGCAGCCCACTAGGGAGCCGGGGGAATGAGCAGTTCTTC
abundance: NA
j_gene: TRBJ2-1
d_gene: NA
v_gene: TRBV7-2

CDR3aa: CASASGGSPLHF
CDR3nt: TGTGCCAGCGCTTCGGGGGGCTCACCCCTCCACTTT
abundance: NA
j_gene: TRBJ1-6
d_gene: NA
v_gene: TRBV28

CDR3aa: CASSSLGGGGWETQYF
CDR3nt: TGTGCCAGTAGTTCCCTCGGCGGAGGGGGCTGGGAGACCCAGTACTTC
abundance: NA
j_gene: TRBJ2-5
d_gene: NA
v_gene: TRBV19

CDR3aa: CASSLALAGGPNEQFF
CDR3nt: TGTGCCAGCAGCTTGGCGTTAGCGGGGGGACCCAATGAGCAGTTCTTC
abundance: NA
j_gene: TRBJ2-1
d_gene: TRBD2
v_gene: TRBV7-9

CDR3aa: CASSPPYSSLYNEQFF
CDR3nt: TGTGCCAGCAGCCCCCCCTACAGTTCCCTCTACAATGAGCAGTTCTTC
abundance: NA
j_gene: TRBJ2-1
d_gene: NA
v_gene: TRBV7-9

CDR3aa: CASTLEGRGNYGYTF
CDR3nt: TGTGCCAGCACCTTGGAGGGCCGGGGGAACTATGGCTACACCTTC
abundance: NA
j_gene: TRBJ1-2
d_gene: NA
v_gene: TRBV6-5

CDR3aa: CASSVDFTSYEQYF
CDR3nt: TGTGCCAGCAGCGTAGACTTTACCTCCTACGAGCAGTACTTC
abundance: NA
j_gene: TRBJ2-7
d_gene: NA
v_gene: TRBV9

CDR3aa: CASTIRGPTDTQYF
CDR3nt: TGTGCCAGTACCATCCGTGGCCCCACAGATACGCAGTATTTT
abundance: few
j_gene: TRBJ2-3
d_gene: NA
v_gene: TRBV19

CDR3aa: CASSTGQADNTEAFF
CDR3nt: TGTGCCAGTAGTACAGGACAGGCTGACAACACTGAAGCTTTCTTT
abundance: few
j_gene: TRBJ1-1
d_gene: TRBD1
v_gene: TRBV19

CDR3aa: CASSFGTYEQYF
CDR3nt: TGTGCCAGCAGTTTCGGGACCTACGAGCAGTACTTC
abundance: few
j_gene: TRBJ2-7
d_gene: NA
v_gene: TRBV12-3/TRBV12-4

CDR3aa: CASSLGAAGDLYSYNEQFF
CDR3nt: TGTGCCAGCAGTTTAGGTGCGGCGGGAGACCTTTATTCCTACAATGAGCAGTTCTTC
abundance: NA
j_gene: TRBJ2-1
d_gene: TRBD2
v_gene: TRBV28

CDR3aa: CASSLAGGAYEQYF
CDR3nt: TGTGCCAGCAGTTTAGCGGGGGGCGCCTACGAGCAGTACTTC
abundance: NA
j_gene: TRBJ2-7
d_gene: TRBD2
v_gene: TRBV6-2/TRBV6-3

CDR3aa: CASSFARDRGSPLHF
CDR3nt: TGTGCCAGCAGTTTCGCCCGGGACAGGGGGTCACCCCTCCACTTT
abundance: NA
j_gene: TRBJ1-6
d_gene: TRBD1
v_gene: TRBV6-5

CDR3aa: CASSILSDRGLSPLHF
CDR3nt: TGTGCCAGTAGTATTCTCTCGGACAGGGGGTTGTCACCCCTCCACTTT
abundance: NA
j_gene: TRBJ1-6
d_gene: TRBD1
v_gene: TRBV19

CDR3aa: CAGTDGGALMAEQFF
CDR3nt: TGTGCCGGGACCGACGGGGGAGCACTCATGGCTGAGCAGTTCTTC
abundance: once
j_gene: TRBJ2-1
d_gene: NA
v_gene: TRBV30

CDR3aa: CASSSGTGKWETQYF
CDR3nt: TGTGCCAGCAGTTCCGGGACAGGAAAGTGGGAGACCCAGTACTTC
abundance: NA
j_gene: TRBJ2-5
d_gene: TRBD1
v_gene: TRBV28

CDR3aa: CASSRTGVGSETQYF
CDR3nt: TGTGCCAGCAGTCGGACAGGGGTAGGATCAGAGACCCAGTACTTC
abundance: NA
j_gene: TRBJ2-5
d_gene: TRBD1
v_gene: TRBV6-2/TRBV6-3

CDR3aa: CASRTRDRGYEQYF
CDR3nt: TGTGCCAGCAGGACCCGGGACAGGGGCTACGAGCAGTACTTC
abundance: few
j_gene: TRBJ2-7
d_gene: TRBD1
v_gene: TRBV6-5

CDR3aa: CASSHPLLGLAGGSTDTQYF
CDR3nt: TGTGCCAGCAGCCATCCCCTCTTGGGACTAGCGGGGGGGAGCACAGATACGCAGTATTTT
abundance: NA
j_gene: TRBJ2-3
d_gene: TRBD2
v_gene: TRBV4-2

CDR3aa: CASRGGVADTQYF
CDR3nt: TGTGCCAGCAGGGGAGGGGTTGCAGATACGCAGTATTTT
abundance: NA
j_gene: TRBJ2-3
d_gene: TRBD2
v_gene: TRBV13

CDR3aa: CSASGWELLSTYTQYF
CDR3nt: TGCAGTGCTAGTGGATGGGAGCTCTTGTCCACTTATACGCAGTATTTT
abundance: NA
j_gene: TRBJ2-3
d_gene: NA
v_gene: TRBV20-1

CDR3aa: CASSESTGMGNQPQHF
CDR3nt: TGTGCCAGCAGTGAATCGACAGGAATGGGCAATCAGCCCCAGCATTTT
abundance: NA
j_gene: TRBJ1-5
d_gene: NA
v_gene: TRBV6-1

CDR3aa: CASSLSGRFQSEQFF
CDR3nt: TGTGCCAGCAGTTTATCGGGCAGGTTCCAATCAGAGCAGTTCTTC
abundance: NA
j_gene: TRBJ2-1
d_gene: NA
v_gene: TRBV27

CDR3aa: CASSLTPANEKLFF
CDR3nt: TGTGCCAGCAGCTTAACGCCGGCTAATGAAAAACTGTTTTTT
abundance: NA
j_gene: TRBJ1-4
d_gene: NA
v_gene: TRBV7-6

CDR3aa: CAISLRGGTFAETQYF
CDR3nt: TGTGCCATCAGCCTTAGGGGGGGAACCTTTGCAGAGACCCAGTACTTC
abundance: NA
j_gene: TRBJ2-5
d_gene: NA
v_gene: TRBV10-3

CDR3aa: CASSSRSTQLWRATRGYTF
CDR3nt: TGTGCCAGCAGCTCCCGGTCGACCCAGCTATGGAGGGCTACTAGGGGCTACACCTTC
abundance: NA
j_gene: TRBJ1-2
d_gene: NA
v_gene: TRBV7-2

CDR3aa: CASSVDIGRETQYF
CDR3nt: TGTGCCAGCAGCGTAGATATAGGGAGGGAGACCCAGTACTTC
abundance: NA
j_gene: TRBJ2-5
d_gene: NA
v_gene: TRBV9